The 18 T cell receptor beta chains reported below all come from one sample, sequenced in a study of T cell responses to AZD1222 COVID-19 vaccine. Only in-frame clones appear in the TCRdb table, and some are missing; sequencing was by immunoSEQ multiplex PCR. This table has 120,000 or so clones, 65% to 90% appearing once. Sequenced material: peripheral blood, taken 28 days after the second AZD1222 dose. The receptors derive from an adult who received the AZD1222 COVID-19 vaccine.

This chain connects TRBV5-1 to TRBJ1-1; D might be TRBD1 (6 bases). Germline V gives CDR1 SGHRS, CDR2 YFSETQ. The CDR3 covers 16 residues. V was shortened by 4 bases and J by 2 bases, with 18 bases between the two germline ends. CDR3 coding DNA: TGCGCCAGCAGCGGGGGCCCGGGACGAGCCAACACTGAAGCTTTCTTT. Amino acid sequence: CASSGGPGRANTEAFF.

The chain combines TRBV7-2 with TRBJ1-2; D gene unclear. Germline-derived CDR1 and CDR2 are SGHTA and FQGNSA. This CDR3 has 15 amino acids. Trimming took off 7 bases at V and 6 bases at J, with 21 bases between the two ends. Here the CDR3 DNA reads TGTGCCAGCACCCGAAGGGCGTCCTATCAAGATGGCTACACCTTC. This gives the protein CASTRRASYQDGYTF.

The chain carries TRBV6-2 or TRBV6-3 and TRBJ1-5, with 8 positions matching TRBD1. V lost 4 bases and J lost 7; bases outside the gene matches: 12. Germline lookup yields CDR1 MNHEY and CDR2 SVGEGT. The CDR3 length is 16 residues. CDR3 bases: TGTGCCAGCAGTTTCGGCGGACAGGGAAGAACGCAGCCCCAGCATTTT. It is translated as CASSFGGQGRTQPQHF.

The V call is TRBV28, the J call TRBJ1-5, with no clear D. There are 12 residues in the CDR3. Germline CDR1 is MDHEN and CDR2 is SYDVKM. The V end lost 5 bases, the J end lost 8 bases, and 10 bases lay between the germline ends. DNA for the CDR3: TGTGCCAGCAGTCAAAGGTTGAAGCCCCAGCATTTT. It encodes CASSQRLKPQHF. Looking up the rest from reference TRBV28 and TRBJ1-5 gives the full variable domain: DVKVTQSSRYLVKRTGEKVFLECVQDMDHENMFWYRQDPGLGLRLIYFSYDVKMKEKGDIPEGYSVSREKKERFSLILESASTNQTSMYLCASSQRLKPQHFGDGTRLSIL.

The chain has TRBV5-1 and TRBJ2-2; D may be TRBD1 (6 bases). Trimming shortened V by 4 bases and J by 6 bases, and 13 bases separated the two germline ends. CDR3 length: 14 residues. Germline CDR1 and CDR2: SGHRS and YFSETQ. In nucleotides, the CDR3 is TGCGCCAGCAGCCCACGCACAGGGCCCGGGGAGCTGTTTTTT. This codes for CASSPRTGPGELFF.

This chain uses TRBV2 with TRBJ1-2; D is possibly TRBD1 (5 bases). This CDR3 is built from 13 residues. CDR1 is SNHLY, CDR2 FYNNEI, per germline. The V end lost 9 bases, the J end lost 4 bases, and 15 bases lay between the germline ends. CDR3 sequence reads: CARTVQETYGYTF. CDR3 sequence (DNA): TGTGCCAGAACCGTACAGGAGACCTATGGCTACACCTTC.

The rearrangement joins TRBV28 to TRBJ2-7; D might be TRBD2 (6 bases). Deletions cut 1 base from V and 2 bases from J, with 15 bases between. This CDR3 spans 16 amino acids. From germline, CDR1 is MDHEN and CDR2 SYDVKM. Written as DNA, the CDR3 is TGTGCCAGCAGTTTATCCGGTGCGGGACGACCCTACGAGCAGTACTTC. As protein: CASSLSGAGRPYEQYF.

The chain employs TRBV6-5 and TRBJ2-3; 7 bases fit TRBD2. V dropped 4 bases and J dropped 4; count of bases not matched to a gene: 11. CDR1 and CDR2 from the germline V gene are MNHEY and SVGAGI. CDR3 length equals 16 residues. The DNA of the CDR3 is TGTGCCAGCAGTTCGGCAGGAGCGGGGTACGCAGATACGCAGTATTTT. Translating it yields CASSSAGAGYADTQYF.

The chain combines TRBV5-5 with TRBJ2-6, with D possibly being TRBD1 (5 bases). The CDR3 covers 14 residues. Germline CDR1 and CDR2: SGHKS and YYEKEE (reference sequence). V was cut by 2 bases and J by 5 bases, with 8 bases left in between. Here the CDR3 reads CASSLQAWANVLTF. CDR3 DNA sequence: TGTGCCAGCAGCTTACAGGCGTGGGCCAACGTCCTGACTTTC. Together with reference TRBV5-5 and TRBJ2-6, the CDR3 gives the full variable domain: DAGVTQSPTHLIKTRGQQVTLRCSPISGHKSVSWYQQVLGQGPQFIFQYYEKEERGRGNFPDRFSARQFPNYSSELNVNALLLGDSALYLCASSLQAWANVLTFGAGSRLTVL.

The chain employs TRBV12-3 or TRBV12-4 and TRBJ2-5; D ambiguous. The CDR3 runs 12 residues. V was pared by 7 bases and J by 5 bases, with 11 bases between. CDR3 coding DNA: TGTGCCAGCACCCAATATGGGGAGACCCAGTACTTC. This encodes CASTQYGETQYF.

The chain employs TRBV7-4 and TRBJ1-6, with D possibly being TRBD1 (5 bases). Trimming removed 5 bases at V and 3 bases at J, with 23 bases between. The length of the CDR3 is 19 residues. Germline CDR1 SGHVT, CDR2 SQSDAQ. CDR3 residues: CASSPLLSRAPRYNSPLHF. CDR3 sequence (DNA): TGTGCCAGCAGCCCGCTACTCTCCAGGGCCCCGCGCTATAATTCACCCCTCCACTTT.

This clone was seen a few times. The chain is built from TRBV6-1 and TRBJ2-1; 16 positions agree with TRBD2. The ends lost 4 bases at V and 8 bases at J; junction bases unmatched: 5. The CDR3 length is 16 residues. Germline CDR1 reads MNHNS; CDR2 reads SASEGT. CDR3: CASSGGTSGRGDEQFF. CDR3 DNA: TGTGCCAGCAGTGGGGGGACTAGCGGGAGGGGTGATGAGCAGTTCTTC.

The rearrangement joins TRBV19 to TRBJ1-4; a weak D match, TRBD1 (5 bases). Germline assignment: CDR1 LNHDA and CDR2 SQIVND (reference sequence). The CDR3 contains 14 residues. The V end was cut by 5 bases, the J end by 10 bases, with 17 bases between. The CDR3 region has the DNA TGTGCCAGTAGTCTTGGGCAGGGTTTCGGAAAACTGTTTTTT. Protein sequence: CASSLGQGFGKLFF.

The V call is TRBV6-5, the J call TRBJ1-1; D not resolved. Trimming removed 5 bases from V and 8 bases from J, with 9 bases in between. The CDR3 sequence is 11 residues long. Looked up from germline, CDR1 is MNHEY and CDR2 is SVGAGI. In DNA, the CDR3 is TGTGCCAGCAGTAGAGGGAAAGAAGCTTTCTTT. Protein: CASSRGKEAFF.

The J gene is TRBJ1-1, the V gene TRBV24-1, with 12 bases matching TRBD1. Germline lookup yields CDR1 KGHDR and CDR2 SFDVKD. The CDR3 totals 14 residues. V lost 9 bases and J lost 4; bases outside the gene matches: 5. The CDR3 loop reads CATRGTGGRTEAFF. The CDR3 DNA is TGTGCCACCCGCGGGACAGGGGGCCGCACTGAAGCTTTCTTT.

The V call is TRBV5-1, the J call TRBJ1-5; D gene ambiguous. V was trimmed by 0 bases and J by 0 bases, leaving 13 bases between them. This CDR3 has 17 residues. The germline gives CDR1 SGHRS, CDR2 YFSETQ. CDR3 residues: CASSLEARTDSNQPQHF. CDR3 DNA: TGCGCCAGCAGCTTGGAGGCCAGGACGGATAGCAATCAGCCCCAGCATTTT.

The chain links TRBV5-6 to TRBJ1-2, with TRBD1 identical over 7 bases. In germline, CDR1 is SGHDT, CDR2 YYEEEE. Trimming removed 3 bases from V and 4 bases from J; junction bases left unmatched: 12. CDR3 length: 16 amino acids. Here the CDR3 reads CASSSLSGTEAYGYTF. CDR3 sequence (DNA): TGTGCCAGCAGCTCACTCTCCGGGACAGAAGCCTATGGCTACACCTTC.

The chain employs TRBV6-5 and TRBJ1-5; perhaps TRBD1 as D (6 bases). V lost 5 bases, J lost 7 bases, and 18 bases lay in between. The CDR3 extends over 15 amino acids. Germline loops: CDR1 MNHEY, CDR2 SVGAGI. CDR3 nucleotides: TGTGCCAGCAGTCCGGACAGCGGATTTGGACAGCCCCAGCATTTT. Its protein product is CASSPDSGFGQPQHF.